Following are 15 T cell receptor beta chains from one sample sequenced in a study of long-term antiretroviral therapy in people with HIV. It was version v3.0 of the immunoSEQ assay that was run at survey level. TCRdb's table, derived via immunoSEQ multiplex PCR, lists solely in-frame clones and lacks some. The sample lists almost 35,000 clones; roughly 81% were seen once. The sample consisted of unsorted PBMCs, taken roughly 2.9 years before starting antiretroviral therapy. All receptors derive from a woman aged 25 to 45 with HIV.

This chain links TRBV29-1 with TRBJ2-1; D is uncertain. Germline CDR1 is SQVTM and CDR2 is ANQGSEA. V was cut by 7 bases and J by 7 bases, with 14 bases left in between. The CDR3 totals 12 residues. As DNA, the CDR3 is TGCAGCGCCGGACGCCTCCGGAATGAGCAGTTCTTC. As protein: CSAGRLRNEQFF.

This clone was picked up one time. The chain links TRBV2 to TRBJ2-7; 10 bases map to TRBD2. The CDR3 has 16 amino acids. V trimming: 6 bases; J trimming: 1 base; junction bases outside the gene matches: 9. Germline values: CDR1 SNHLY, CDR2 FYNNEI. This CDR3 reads CASSPRGAGGSYEQYF. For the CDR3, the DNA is TGTGCCAGCAGCCCTAGAGGAGCGGGGGGGTCCTACGAGCAGTACTTC.

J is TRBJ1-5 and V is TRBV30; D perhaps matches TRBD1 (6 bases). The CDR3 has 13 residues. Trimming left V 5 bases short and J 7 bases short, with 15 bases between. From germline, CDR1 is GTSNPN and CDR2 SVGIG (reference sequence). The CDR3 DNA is TGTGCCTGGGGCGACAGGTCAGGGCAGCCCCAGCATTTT. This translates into CAWGDRSGQPQHF. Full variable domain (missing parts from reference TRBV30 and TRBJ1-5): SQTIHQWPATLVQPVGSPLSLECTVEGTSNPNLYWYRQAAGRGLQLLFYSVGIGQISSEVPQNLSASRPQDRQFILSSKKLLLSDSGFYLCAWGDRSGQPQHFGDGTRLSIL.

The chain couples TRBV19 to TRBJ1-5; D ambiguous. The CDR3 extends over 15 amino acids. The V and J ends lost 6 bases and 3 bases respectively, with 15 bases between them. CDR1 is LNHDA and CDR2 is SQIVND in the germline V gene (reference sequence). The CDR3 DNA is TGTGCCAGTAGCCAAGTTTTGGGGTACAATCAGCCCCAGCATTTT. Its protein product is CASSQVLGYNQPQHF.

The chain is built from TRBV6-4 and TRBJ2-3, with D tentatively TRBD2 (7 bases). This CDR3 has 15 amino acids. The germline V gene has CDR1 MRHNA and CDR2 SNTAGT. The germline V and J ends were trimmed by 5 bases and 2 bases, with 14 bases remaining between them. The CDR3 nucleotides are TGTGCCAGCAGTCGTTGGGGGGGGCCCACAGATACGCAGTATTTT. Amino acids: CASSRWGGPTDTQYF.

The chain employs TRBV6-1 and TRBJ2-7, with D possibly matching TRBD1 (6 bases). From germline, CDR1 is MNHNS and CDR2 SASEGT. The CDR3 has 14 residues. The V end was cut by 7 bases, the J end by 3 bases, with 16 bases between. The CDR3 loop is CASNLQDRLYEQYF. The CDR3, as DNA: TGTGCCAGCAACCTACAGGACAGACTCTACGAGCAGTACTTC.

CDR3 amino acids: CASKLDHHIKETQYF. The DNA of the CDR3 is TGTGCCAGCAAGCTCGACCATCATATTAAAGAGACCCAGTACTTC. This chain links TRBV6-5 with TRBJ2-5; D ambiguous. Per germline, CDR1 MNHEY and CDR2 SVGAGI. Trimming left V 7 bases short and J 3 bases short, with 18 bases between. This CDR3 is built from 15 residues.

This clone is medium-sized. The CDR3: CASRERRLRGGYTF. The DNA of the CDR3 is TGTGCCAGCAGAGAAAGACGGCTTCGTGGCGGCTACACCTTC. This chain links TRBV6-5 with TRBJ1-2, with D unresolved. This CDR3 spans 14 amino acids. The ends were cut back, 6 bases at V and 8 bases at J, with 19 bases in the middle. CDR1 and CDR2 from the germline V gene are MNHEY and SVGAGI.

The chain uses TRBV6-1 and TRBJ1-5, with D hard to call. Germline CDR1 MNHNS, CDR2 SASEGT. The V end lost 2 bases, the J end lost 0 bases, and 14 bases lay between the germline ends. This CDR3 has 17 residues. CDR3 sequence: CASSESYSRYSNQPQHF. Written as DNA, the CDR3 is TGTGCCAGCAGTGAAAGCTACAGTCGTTATAGCAATCAGCCCCAGCATTTT.

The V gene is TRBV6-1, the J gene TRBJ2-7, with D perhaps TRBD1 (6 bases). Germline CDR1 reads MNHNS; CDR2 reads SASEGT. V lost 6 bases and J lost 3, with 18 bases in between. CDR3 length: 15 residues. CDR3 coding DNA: TGTGCCAGCAGCCTTCAAACAGGGACACACTACGAGCAGTACGTC. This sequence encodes CASSLQTGTHYEQYV.

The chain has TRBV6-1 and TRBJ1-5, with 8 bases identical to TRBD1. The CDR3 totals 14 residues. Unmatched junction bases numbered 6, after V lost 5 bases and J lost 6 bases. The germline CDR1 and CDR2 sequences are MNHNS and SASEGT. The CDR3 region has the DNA TGTGCCAGCAGTCTGGACAGGGTAAGTCAGCCCCAGCATTTT. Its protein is CASSLDRVSQPQHF.

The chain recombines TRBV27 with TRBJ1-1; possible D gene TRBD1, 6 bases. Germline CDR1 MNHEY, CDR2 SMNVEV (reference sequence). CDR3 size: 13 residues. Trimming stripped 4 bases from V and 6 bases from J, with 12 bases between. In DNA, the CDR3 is TGTGCCAGCAGTTCAGGGGATTTCGCTGAAGCTTTCTTT. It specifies CASSSGDFAEAFF.

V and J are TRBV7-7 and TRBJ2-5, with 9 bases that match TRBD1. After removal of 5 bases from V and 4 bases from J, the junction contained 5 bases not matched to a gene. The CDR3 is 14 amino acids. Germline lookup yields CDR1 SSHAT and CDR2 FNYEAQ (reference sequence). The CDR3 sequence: CASSPGTGLETQYF. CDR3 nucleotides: TGTGCCAGCAGCCCCGGGACAGGGTTAGAGACCCAGTACTTC.

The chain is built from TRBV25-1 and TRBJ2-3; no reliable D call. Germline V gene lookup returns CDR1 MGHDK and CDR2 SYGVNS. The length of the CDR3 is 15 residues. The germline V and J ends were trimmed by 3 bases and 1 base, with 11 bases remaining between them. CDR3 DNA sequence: TGTGCCAGCAGTGATCGACTGGTTGGCACAGATACGCAGTATTTT. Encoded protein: CASSDRLVGTDTQYF.

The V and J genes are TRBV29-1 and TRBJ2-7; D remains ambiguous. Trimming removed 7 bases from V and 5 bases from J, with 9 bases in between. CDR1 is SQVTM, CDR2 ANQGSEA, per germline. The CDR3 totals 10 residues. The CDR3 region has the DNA TGCAGCGGCCTTGGGAACGAGCAGTACTTC. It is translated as CSGLGNEQYF.